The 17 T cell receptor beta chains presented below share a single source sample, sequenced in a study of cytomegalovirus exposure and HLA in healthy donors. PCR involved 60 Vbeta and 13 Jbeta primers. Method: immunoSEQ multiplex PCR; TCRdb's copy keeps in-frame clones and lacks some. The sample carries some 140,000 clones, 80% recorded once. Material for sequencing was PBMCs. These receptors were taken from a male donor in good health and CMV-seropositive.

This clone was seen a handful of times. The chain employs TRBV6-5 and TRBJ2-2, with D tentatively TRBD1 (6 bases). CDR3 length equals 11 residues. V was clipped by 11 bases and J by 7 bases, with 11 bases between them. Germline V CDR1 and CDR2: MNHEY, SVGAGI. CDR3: CAAYRDGELFF. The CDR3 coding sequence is TGTGCCGCGTACAGGGACGGGGAGCTGTTTTTT.

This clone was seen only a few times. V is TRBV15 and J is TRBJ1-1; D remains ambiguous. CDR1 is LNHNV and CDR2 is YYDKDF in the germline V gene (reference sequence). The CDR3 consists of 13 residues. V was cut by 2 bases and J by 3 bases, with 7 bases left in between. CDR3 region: CATSRQADTEAFF. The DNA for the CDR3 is TGTGCCACCAGCAGACAGGCTGACACTGAAGCTTTCTTT.

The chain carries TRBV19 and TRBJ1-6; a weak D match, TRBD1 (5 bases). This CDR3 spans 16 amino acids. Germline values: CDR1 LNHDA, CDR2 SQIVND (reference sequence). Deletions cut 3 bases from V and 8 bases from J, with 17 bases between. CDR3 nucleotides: TGTGCCAGTAGTATTTTGGGGCGCCAAGGGGATTCACCCCTCCACTTT. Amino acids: CASSILGRQGDSPLHF.

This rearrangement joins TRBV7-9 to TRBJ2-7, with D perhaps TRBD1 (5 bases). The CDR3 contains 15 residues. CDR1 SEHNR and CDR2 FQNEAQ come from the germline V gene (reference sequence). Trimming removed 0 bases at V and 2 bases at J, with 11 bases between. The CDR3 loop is CASSLAVGQTYEQYF. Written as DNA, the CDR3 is TGTGCCAGCAGCTTAGCGGTGGGGCAGACCTACGAGCAGTACTTC. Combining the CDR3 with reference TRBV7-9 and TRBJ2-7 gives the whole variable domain DTGVSQNPRHKITKRGQNVTFRCDPISEHNRLYWYRQTLGQGPEFLTYFQNEAQLEKSRLLSDRFSAERPKGSFSTLEIQRTEQGDSAMYLCASSLAVGQTYEQYFGPGTRLTVT.

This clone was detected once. The CDR3 sequence: CASSYSPGGQYGYTF. In nucleotides, the CDR3 is TGTGCCAGCAGTTACTCGCCAGGGGGCCAATATGGCTACACCTTC. The chain joins TRBV6-6 to TRBJ1-2; 8 bases are a match to TRBD1. CDR3 length: 15 amino acids. J lost 5 bases, V lost 0 bases, and 5 bases had no gene match. The germline CDR1 and CDR2 sequences are MNHNY and SVGAGI (reference sequence).

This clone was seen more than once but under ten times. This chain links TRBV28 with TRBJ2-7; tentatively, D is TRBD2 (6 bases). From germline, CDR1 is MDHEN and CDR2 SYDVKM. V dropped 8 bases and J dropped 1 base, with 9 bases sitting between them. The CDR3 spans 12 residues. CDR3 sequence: CASREQSYEQYF. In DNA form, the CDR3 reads TGTGCCAGCCGGGAGCAATCCTACGAGCAGTACTTC.

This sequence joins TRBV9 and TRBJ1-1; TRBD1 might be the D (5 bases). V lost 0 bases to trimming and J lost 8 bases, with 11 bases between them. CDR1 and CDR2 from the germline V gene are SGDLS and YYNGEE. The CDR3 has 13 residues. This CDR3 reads CASSVVNSGEAFF. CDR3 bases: TGTGCCAGCAGCGTAGTTAACTCAGGGGAAGCTTTCTTT.

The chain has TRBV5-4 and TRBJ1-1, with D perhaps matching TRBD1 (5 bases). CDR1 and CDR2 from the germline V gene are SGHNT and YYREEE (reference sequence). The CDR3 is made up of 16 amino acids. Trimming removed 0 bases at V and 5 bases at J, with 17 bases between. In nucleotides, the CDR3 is TGTGCCAGCAGCTTGGGGGGCAGCGTCGAAACAACTGAAGCTTTCTTT. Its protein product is CASSLGGSVETTEAFF. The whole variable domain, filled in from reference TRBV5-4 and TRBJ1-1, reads ETGVTQSPTHLIKTRGQQVTLRCSSQSGHNTVSWYQQALGQGPQFIFQYYREEENGRGNFPPRFSGLQFPNYSSELNVNALELDDSALYLCASSLGGSVETTEAFFGQGTRLTVV.

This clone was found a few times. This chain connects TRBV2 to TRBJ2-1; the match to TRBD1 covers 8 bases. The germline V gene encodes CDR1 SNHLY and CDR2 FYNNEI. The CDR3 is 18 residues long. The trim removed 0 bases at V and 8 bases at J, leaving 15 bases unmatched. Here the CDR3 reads CASSEALRAGGFIDEQFF. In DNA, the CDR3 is TGTGCCAGCAGTGAAGCGCTTCGGGCAGGGGGCTTCATCGATGAGCAGTTCTTC.

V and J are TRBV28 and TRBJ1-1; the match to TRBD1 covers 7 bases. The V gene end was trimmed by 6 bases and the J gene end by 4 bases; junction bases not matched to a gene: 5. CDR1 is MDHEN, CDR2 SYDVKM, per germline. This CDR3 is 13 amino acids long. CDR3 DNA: TGTGCCAGCAGGCTACAGGGGCCCACTGAAGCTTTCTTT. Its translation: CASRLQGPTEAFF.

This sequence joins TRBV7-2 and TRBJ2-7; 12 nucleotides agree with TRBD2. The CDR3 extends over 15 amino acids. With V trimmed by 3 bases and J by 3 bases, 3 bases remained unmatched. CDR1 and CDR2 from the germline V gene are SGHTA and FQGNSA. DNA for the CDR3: TGTGCCAGCAGCTTCGGACTAGCGGGGATCTACGAGCAGTACTTC. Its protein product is CASSFGLAGIYEQYF.

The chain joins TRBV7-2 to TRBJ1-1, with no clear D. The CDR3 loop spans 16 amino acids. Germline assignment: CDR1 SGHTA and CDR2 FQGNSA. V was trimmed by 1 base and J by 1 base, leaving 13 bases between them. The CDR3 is CASSLGQFNPNTEAFF. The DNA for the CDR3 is TGTGCCAGCAGCTTAGGCCAGTTCAATCCGAACACTGAAGCTTTCTTT.

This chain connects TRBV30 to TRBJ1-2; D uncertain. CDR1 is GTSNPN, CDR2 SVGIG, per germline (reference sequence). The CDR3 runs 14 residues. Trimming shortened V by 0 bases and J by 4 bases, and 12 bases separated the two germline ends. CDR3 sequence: CAWSVGRERYGYTF. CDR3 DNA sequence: TGTGCCTGGAGTGTCGGCCGGGAACGCTATGGCTACACCTTC.

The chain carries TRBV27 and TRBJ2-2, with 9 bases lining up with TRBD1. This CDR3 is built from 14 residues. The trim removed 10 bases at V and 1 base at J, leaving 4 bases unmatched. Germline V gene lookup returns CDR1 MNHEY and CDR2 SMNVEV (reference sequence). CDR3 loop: CATEGQGNTGELFF. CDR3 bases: TGTGCCACCGAGGGACAGGGGAACACCGGGGAGCTGTTTTTT.

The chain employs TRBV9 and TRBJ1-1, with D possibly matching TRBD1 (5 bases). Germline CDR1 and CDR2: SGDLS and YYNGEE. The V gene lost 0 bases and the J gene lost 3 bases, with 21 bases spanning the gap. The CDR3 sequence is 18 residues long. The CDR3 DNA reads TGTGCCAGCAGCGTAGCCCCAGGGTTGGGGCCCTTTGACACTGAAGCTTTCTTT. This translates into CASSVAPGLGPFDTEAFF. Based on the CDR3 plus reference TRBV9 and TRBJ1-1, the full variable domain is DSGVTQTPKHLITATGQRVTLRCSPRSGDLSVYWYQQSLDQGLQFLIQYYNGEERAKGNILERFSAQQFPDLHSELNLSSLELGDSALYFCASSVAPGLGPFDTEAFFGQGTRLTVV.

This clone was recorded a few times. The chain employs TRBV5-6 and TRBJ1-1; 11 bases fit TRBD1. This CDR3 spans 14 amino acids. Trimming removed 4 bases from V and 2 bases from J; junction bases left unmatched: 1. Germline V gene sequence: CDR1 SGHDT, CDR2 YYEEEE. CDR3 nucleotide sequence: TGTGCCAGCAGCGGGACAGGGGGTAACACTGAAGCTTTCTTT. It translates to CASSGTGGNTEAFF.

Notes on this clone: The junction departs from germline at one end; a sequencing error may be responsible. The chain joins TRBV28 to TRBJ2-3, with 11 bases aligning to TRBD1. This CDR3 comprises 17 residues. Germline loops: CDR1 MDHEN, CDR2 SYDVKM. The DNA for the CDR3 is TGTGCCAGCAGTGCGGACAGGGGGCGGAGGGGCACACATACGCAGTATTTT. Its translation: CASSADRGRRGTHTQYF.